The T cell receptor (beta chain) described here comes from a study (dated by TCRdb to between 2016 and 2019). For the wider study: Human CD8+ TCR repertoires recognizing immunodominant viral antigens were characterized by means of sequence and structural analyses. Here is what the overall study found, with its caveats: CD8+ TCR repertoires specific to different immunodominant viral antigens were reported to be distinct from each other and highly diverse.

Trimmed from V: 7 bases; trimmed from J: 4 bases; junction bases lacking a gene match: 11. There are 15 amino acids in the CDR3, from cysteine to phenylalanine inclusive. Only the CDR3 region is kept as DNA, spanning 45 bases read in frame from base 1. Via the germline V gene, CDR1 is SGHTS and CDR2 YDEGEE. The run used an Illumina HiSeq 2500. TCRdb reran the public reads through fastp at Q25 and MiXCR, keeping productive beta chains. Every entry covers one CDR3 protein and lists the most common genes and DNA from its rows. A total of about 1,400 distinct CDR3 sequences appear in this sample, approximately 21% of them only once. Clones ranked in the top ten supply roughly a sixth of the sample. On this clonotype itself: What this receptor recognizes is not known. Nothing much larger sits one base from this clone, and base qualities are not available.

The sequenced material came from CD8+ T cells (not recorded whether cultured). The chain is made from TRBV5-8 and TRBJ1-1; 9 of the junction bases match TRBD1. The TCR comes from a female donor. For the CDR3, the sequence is CASGLQGARGTEAFF. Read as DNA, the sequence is TGTGCCAGCGGGTTACAGGGGGCTAGAGGCACTGAAGCTTTCTTT.